This TCR beta chain was retrieved from a study of T cell clones after liver transplantation (dated by TCRdb to between 2018 and 2021). For the wider study: The samples were obtained from ITN030ST, a randomized trial that attempted immunosuppression withdrawal within 2 years after liver transplantation. No induction therapy was given to the subjects, and standard immunosuppression was administered until randomization at 12-24 months post-transplant. Donor-reactive T cell clones were identified by TCRbeta sequencing after a pre-transplant mixed lymphocyte reaction and then tracked in post-transplant blood. As an antigen-independent comparator for the donor-reactive sequences, third party-reactive TCRbeta sequences from pre-transplant MLRs were identified as well. Tolerance was defined as complete withdrawal of immunosuppression for at least one year without a rise in liver enzymes beyond twice the upper limit of normal. Three of the eight recipients were HCV-positive; the others were transplanted for non-autoimmune, non-viral indications. Blood samples were collected pre-transplant, pre-randomization before withdrawal, and post-randomization after either full withdrawal or failed withdrawal. Of the 8 liver transplant recipients making up the studied cohort, 3 were classified as tolerant and 5 as non-tolerant.

Turning to this clone: Its antigen is still unknown. No per-base quality is available; no much larger clone lies one base away.

Frozen genomic DNA underwent high-throughput TCRbeta CDR3 sequencing by immunoSEQ, including PCR amplification, mapping, bias correction and internal controls. Under the source paper's analysis protocol: Only productive rearrangements were retained, with each unique TCRbeta sequence defined by its CDR3 nucleotide sequence together with its V and J gene. For a sequence to be called donor-reactive, it needed a frequency of at least 0.01% and at least 5-fold expansion in CFSE-low cells compared with unstimulated pre-transplant cells. Minimum frequency thresholds were set for each subject on the basis of the unstimulated sample with the lowest template count, so that a detection power of at least 90% was ensured. Repertoire turnover was measured by Jensen-Shannon divergence between the top 1000 TCRbeta sequences post- and pre-transplant. Changes in detection of donor-reactive sequences were tested with two-sided Fisher's exact tests. The source is immuneACCESS, and TCRdb retained only in-frame sequences with V and J called. Part of the clones is not carried over; for the studies checked, unresolved V genes explain less than half of this, and the remainder is unexplained. V and J calls and clone size come straight from that table; D and trimming were deduced from the DNA. The sample contains about 72,000 clones, 90% of them found a single time. The ten largest clones take up 2% to 3% of the sample.

The sample's time point, from its label and the paper: pre-transplant. Thawed unstimulated PBMCs were stained for CD3, CD4 and CD8 and FACS-sorted into CD3+CD4+ and CD3+CD8+ populations. Randomization to immunosuppression withdrawal applied to every one of the 8 studied subjects. Genomic DNA was isolated with the Qiagen DNeasy Blood and Tissue Kit. CDR1 and CDR2 are drawn from the germline V gene: SNHLY, FYNNEI. The CDR3 spans 14 residues, from the cysteine through the phenylalanine. This entry keeps only the CDR3 DNA: 42 bases, framed from base 1. V was cut back by 4 bases and J by 2 bases, leaving a gap of 10 bases between them. Broad study findings and their caveats: The conclusions were considered preliminary, being limited by small, heterogeneous patient numbers and non-standardized post-transplant time points. Without allograft tissue specimens, donor-reactive T cells may have migrated into the graft rather than being deleted. In most of the 8 subjects, regardless of tolerance or HCV status, circulating donor-reactive CD4 TCRbeta sequences dropped significantly post-transplant. A greater decline was seen for donor-reactive sequences than for third party-reactive sequences, suggesting partial antigen-specific deletion unrelated to withdrawal success. After accounting for repertoire turnover, donor-reactive detection was significantly reduced in 7 of 8 subjects for CD4 and 8 of 8 for CD8. In a couple of subjects, low numbers of available donor cells limited the measurable donor-reactive repertoire.

The V gene is TRBV2 and the J gene is TRBJ2-3, with no confident D gene call. This specimen consisted of CD4+ T cells from blood, obtained before liver transplant. The origin of this receptor is a human donor who received a liver transplant. The sequenced DNA: TGTGCCAGCAGTGTAGACTCCTCCACAGATACGCAGTATTTT. This is translated as CASSVDSSTDTQYF.